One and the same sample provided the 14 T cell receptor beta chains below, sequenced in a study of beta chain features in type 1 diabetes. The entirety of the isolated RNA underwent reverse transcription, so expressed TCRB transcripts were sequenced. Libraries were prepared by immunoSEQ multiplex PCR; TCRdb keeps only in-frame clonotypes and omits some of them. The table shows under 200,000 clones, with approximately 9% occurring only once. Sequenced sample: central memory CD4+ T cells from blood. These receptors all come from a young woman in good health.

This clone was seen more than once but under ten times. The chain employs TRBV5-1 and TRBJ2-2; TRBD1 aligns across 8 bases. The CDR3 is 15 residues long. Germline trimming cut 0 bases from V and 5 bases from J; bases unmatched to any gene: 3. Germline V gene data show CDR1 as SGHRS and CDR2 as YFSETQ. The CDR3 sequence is CASSLVDRETGELFF. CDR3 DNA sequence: TGCGCCAGCAGCTTGGTGGACAGGGAAACCGGGGAGCTGTTTTTT.

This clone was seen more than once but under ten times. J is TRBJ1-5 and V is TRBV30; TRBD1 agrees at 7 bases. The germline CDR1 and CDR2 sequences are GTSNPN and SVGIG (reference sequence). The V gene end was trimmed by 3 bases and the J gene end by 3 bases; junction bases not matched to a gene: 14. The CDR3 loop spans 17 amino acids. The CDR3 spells CAWSVRQGVGNNQPQHF. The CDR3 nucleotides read TGTGCCTGGAGCGTGCGACAGGGCGTAGGGAACAATCAGCCCCAGCATTTT.

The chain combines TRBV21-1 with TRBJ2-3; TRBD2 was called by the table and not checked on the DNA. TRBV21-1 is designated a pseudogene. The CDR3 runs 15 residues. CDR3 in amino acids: CASRGTSGAGDTQYF. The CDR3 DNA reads TGTGCCAGCAGGGGGACTAGCGGGGCGGGAGATACGCAGTATTTT.

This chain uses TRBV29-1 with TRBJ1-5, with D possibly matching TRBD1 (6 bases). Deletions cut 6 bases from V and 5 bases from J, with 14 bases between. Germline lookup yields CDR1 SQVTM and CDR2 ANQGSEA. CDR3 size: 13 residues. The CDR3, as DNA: TGCAGCGTCCTTCAGGGGACCGATCAGCCCCAGCATTTT. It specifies CSVLQGTDQPQHF.

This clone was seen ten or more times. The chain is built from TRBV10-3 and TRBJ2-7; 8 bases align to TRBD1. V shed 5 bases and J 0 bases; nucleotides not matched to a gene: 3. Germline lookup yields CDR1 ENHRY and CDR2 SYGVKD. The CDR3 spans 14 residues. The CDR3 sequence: CAISSGTGSYEQYF. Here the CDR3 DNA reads TGTGCCATCAGTTCCGGGACAGGCTCCTACGAGCAGTACTTC.

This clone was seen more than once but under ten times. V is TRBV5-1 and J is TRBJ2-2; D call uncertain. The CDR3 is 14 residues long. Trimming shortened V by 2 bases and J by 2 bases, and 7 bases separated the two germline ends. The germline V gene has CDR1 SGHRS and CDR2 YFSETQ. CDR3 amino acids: CASSFVGNTGELFF. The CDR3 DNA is TGCGCCAGCAGCTTCGTGGGCAACACCGGGGAGCTGTTTTTT.

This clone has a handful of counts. The CDR3 region has the DNA TGTGCCAGCAGCTTACCGTTGACTAGCGGGACAGATACGCAGTATTTT. This translates into CASSLPLTSGTDTQYF. The rearrangement joins TRBV7-9 to TRBJ2-3; 10 bases match TRBD2. CDR3 size: 16 residues. CDR1 is SEHNR, CDR2 FQNEAQ, per germline (reference sequence). V dropped 2 bases and J dropped 3; count of bases not matched to a gene: 5.

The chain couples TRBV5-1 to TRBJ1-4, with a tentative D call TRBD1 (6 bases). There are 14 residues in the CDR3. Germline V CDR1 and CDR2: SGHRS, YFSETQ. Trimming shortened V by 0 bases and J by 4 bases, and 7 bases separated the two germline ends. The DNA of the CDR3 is TGCGCCAGCAGCTTGGGACAGGATAATGAAAAACTGTTTTTT. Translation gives CASSLGQDNEKLFF.

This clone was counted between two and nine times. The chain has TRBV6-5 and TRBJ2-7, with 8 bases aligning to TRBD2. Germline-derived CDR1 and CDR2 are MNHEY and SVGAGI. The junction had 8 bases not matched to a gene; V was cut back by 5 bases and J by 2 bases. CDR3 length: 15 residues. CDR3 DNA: TGTGCCAGCAGTACGGACGGGAGGGCCACCTACGAGCAGTACTTC. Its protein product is CASSTDGRATYEQYF.

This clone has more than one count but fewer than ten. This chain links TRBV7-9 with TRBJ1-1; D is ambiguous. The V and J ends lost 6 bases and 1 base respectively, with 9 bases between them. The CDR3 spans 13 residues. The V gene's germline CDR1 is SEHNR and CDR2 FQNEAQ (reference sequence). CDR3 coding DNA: TGTGCCAGCAGTGTCTCGGGGAACACTGAAGCTTTCTTT. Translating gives CASSVSGNTEAFF.

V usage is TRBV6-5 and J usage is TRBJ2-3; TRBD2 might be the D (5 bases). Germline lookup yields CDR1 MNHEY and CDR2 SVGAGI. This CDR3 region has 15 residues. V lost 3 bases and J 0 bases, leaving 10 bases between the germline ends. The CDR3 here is CASSYRTLSTDTQYF. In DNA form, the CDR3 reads TGTGCCAGCAGTTATCGGACTCTTAGCACAGATACGCAGTATTTT.

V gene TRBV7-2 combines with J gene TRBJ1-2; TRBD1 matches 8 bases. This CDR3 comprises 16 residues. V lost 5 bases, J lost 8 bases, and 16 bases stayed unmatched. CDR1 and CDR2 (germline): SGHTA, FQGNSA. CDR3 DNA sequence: TGTGCCAGCAGCCAGGTATCCGCTACAGGGGGAGAAGGCTACACCTTC. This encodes CASSQVSATGGEGYTF.

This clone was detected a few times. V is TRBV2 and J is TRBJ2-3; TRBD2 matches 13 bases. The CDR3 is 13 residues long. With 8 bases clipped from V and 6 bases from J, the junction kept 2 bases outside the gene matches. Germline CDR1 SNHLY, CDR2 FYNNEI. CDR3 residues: CASGLAGADTQYF. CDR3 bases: TGTGCCAGCGGACTAGCGGGGGCGGATACGCAGTATTTT.

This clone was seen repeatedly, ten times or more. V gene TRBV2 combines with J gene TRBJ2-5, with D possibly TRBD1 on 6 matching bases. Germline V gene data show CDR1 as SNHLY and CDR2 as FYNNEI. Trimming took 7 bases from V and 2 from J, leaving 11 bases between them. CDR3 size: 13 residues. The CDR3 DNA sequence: TGTGCCAGCATCCAGGGGAATCAAGAGACCCAGTACTTC. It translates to CASIQGNQETQYF.